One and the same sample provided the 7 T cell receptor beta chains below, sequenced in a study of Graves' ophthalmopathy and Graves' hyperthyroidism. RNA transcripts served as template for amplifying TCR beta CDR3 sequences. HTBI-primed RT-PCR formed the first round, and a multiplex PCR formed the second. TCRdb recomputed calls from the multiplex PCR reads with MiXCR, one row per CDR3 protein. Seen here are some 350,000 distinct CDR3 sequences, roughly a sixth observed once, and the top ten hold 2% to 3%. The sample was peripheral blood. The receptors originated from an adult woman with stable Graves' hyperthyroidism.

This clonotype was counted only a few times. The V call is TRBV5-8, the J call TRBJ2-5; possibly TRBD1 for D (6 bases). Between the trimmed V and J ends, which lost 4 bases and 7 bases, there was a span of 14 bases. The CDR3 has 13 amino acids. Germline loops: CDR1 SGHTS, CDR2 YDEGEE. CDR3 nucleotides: TGTGCCAGCAGCGGGGACATCCGCCGGACCCAGTACTTC. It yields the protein CASSGDIRRTQYF.

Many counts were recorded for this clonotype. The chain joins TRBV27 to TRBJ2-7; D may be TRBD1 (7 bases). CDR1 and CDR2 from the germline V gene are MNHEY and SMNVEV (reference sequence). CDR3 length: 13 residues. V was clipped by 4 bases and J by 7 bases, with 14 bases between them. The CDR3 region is CASSSAEGAEQYF. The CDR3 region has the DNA TGTGCCAGCAGTTCTGCGGAGGGGGCAGAGCAGTACTTC.

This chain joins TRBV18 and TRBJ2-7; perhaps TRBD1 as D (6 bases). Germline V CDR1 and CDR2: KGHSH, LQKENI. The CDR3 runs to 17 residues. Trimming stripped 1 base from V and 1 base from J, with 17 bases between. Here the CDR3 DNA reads TGTGCCAGCTCACCACGAATAGTCCAGGGGAATTCCTACGAGCAGTACTTC. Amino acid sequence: CASSPRIVQGNSYEQYF.

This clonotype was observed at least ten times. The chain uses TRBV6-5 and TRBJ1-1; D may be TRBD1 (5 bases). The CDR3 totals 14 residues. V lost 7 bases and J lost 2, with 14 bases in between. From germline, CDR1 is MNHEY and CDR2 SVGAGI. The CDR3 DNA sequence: TGTGCCAGCACCCAGTCTCGGGGCAACACTGAAGCTTTCTTT. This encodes CASTQSRGNTEAFF.

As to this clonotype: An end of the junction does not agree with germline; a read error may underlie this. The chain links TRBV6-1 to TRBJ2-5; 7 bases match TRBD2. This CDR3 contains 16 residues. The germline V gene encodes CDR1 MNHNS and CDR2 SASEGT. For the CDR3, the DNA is TGTGCCAGCATCCGGAACCCCGCGGGGGTCGAAGAGACCCTGTACTTC. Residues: CASIRNPAGVEETLYF.

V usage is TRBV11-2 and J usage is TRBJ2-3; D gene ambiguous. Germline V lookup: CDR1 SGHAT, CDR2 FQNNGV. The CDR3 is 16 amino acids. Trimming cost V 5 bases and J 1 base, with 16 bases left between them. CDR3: CASSRTIAGGTDTQYF. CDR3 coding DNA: TGTGCCAGCAGCCGTACTATAGCTGGGGGCACAGATACGCAGTATTTT.

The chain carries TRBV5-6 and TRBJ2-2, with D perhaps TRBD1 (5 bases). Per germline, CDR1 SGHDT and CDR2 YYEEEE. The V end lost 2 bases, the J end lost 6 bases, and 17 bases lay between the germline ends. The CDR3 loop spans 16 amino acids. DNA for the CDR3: TGTGCCAGCAGCTTCTTTACCAGGGTTGGGGCCGGGGAGCTGTTTTTT. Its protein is CASSFFTRVGAGELFF.